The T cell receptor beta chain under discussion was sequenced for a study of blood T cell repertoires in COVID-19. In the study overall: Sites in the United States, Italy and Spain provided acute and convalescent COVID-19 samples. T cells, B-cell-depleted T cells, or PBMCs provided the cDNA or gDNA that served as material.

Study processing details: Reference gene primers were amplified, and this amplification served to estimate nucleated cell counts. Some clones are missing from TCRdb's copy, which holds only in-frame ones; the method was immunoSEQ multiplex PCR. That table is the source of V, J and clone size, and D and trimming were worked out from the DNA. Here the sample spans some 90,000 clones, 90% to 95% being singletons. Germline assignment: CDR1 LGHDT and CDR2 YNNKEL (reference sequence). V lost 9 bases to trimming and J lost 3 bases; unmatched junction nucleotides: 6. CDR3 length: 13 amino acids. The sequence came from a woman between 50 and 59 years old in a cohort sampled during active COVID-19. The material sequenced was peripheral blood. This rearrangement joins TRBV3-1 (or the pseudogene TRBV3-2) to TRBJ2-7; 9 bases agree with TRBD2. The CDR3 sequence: CASRASGNYEQYF. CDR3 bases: TGTGCCAGTCGAGCTAGCGGGAACTACGAGCAGTACTTC.